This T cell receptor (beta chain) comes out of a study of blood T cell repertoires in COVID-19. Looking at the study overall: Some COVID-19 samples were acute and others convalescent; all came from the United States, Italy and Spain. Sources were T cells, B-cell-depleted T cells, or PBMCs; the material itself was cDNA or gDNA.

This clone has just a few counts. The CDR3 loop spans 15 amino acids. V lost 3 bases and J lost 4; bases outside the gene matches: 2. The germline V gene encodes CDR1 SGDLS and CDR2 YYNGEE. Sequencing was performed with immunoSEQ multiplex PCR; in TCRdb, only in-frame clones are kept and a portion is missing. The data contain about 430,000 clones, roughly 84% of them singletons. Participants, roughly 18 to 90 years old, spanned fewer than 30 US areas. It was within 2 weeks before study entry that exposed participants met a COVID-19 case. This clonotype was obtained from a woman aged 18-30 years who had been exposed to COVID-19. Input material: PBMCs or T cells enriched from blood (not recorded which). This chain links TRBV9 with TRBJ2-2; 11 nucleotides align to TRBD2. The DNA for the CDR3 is TGTGCCAGCAGCGAGACTAGCGGGACCACCGGGGAGCTGTTTTTT. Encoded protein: CASSETSGTTGELFF.